This TCR beta chain was sequenced in a study of T cell responses to AZD1222 COVID-19 vaccine. Of note for this clone: Its antigen is undetermined.

Study-level findings and limits: Most donors were white British and more were female, and clonal diversity was possibly underestimated. Only 6 or 7 AZD1222 recipients tested seropositive at baseline. It was only after the peak T cell response that any repertoires were sampled.

Germline V lookup: CDR1 LNHDA, CDR2 SQIVND (reference sequence). This CDR3 has 15 residues. V lost 6 bases, J lost 4 bases, and 7 bases stayed unmatched. Data came from immunoSEQ multiplex PCR; TCRdb stores just in-frame clones and leaves some out. The sample gives under 150,000 clones, under 95% of which show up once; roughly 5% is in the top ten. The V gene is TRBV19, the J gene TRBJ2-2; TRBD2 agrees at 8 bases. The sequence came from an adult in good health. Sequences were derived from peripheral blood, sampled on day 0 of AZD1222 vaccination. Here the CDR3 reads CASSLLAASTGELFF. CDR3 nucleotide sequence: TGTGCCAGTAGCTTACTAGCGGCGTCCACCGGGGAGCTGTTTTTT.